Here is one TCR beta chain with its context. The data originate from a study of T cell changes during pregnancy in multiple sclerosis. Germline CDR1 reads MDHEN; CDR2 reads SYDVKM. CDR3 length: 19 amino acids. The V gene lost 3 bases and the J gene lost 5 bases, with 25 bases spanning the gap. Using immunoSEQ multiplex PCR, the repertoire was profiled, and TCRdb retains in-frame clones only, with some absent. Of roughly 110,000 clones in the sample, around nine tenths were seen once. This chain joins TRBV28 and TRBJ2-2; weak D call: TRBD2 (6 bases). The input for sequencing was peripheral blood, taken in the third trimester of pregnancy. The receptor was isolated from a female donor with multiple sclerosis, enrolled in a pregnancy study. In nucleotides, the CDR3 is TGTGCCAGCAGTTTCTCGGGGAGGATGGGATTCAGGGAAACCGGGGAGCTGTTTTTT. It is translated as CASSFSGRMGFRETGELFF.